Listed below are T cell receptor beta chains from one sample, sequenced in a study of shared clonotypes between healthy human individuals. Sequencing was performed with immunoSEQ multiplex PCR; in TCRdb, only in-frame clones are kept and a portion is missing. In the table there are around 1.5 million clones, 95% to 99% of which are singletons. Sequences were obtained from naive CD4+ T cells sorted from blood. These receptors came from a man aged 30 to 39 in good health. Both conserved end residues are part of each CDR3. A D gene is named only where the DNA matches it firmly. Expanded clones are given a class, and other clones once, few, many or no size at all.

v_gene: TRBV14
abundance: NA
d_gene: NA
j_gene: TRBJ2-5
CDR3nt: TGTGCCAGCAGCCCGGGGCAGCAAGAGACCCAGTACTTC
CDR3aa: CASSPGQQETQYF

v_gene: TRBV5-1
abundance: NA
d_gene: NA
j_gene: TRBJ2-1
CDR3nt: TGCGCCAGCAGCGGTAGGGACTCCTACAATGAGCAGTTCTTC
CDR3aa: CASSGRDSYNEQFF

v_gene: TRBV9
abundance: NA
d_gene: NA
j_gene: TRBJ1-1
CDR3nt: TGTGCCAGCAGCGAATCGAGAGGGTTCCCGAACACTGAAGCTTTCTTT
CDR3aa: CASSESRGFPNTEAFF

v_gene: TRBV28
abundance: NA
d_gene: TRBD1
j_gene: TRBJ2-7
CDR3nt: TGTGCCAGCAGTTTAACGGGACAGGTTATCTCCTACGAGCAGTACTTC
CDR3aa: CASSLTGQVISYEQYF

v_gene: TRBV28
abundance: NA
d_gene: NA
j_gene: TRBJ2-7
CDR3nt: TGTGCCAGCAGTCAAGGACGGATCCCCTACGAGCAGTACTTC
CDR3aa: CASSQGRIPYEQYF

v_gene: TRBV11-2
abundance: NA
d_gene: NA
j_gene: TRBJ2-7
CDR3nt: TGTGCCAGCAGCGTCACAGGGTCGGGGGAGCAGTACTTC
CDR3aa: CASSVTGSGEQYF

v_gene: TRBV27
abundance: NA
d_gene: NA
j_gene: TRBJ1-2
CDR3nt: TGTGCCAGCAGTTTAGACAGGTCTAACTATGGCTACACCTTC
CDR3aa: CASSLDRSNYGYTF

v_gene: TRBV19
abundance: NA
d_gene: NA
j_gene: TRBJ1-1
CDR3nt: TGTGCCAGTAAGGCTTGGGCGGACAACACTGAAGCTTTCTTT
CDR3aa: CASKAWADNTEAFF

v_gene: TRBV2
abundance: once
d_gene: TRBD2
j_gene: TRBJ2-1
CDR3nt: TGTGCCAGCAGTGAAGCCGGGACTAGGTCACCCACCAATGAGCAGTTCTTC
CDR3aa: CASSEAGTRSPTNEQFF

v_gene: TRBV11-2
abundance: NA
d_gene: NA
j_gene: TRBJ2-7
CDR3nt: TGTGCCAGCAGCTTAGAAGCCGGGGAGGCCTACGAGCAGTACTTC
CDR3aa: CASSLEAGEAYEQYF

v_gene: TRBV20-1
abundance: NA
d_gene: NA
j_gene: TRBJ2-5
CDR3nt: TGCAGGGCGTCGTTGGCGGAGACCCAGTACTTC
CDR3aa: CRASLAETQYF

v_gene: TRBV28
abundance: NA
d_gene: NA
j_gene: TRBJ1-2
CDR3nt: TGTGCCAGCAGCTTACAAGGACGATATGGCTACACCTTC
CDR3aa: CASSLQGRYGYTF

v_gene: TRBV25-1
abundance: NA
d_gene: TRBD2
j_gene: TRBJ2-3
CDR3nt: TGTGCCAGCAGCCGACTAGCGGGACCCACAGATACGCAGTATTTT
CDR3aa: CASSRLAGPTDTQYF

v_gene: TRBV28
abundance: NA
d_gene: NA
j_gene: TRBJ2-7
CDR3nt: TGTGCCAGCAGTTTATGGGCAGGTAGGGAGCAGTACTTC
CDR3aa: CASSLWAGREQYF

v_gene: TRBV14
abundance: NA
d_gene: NA
j_gene: TRBJ1-4
CDR3nt: TGTGCCAGCAGCCAATCGTCACAGGGAAGAACTAATGAAAAACTGTTTTTT
CDR3aa: CASSQSSQGRTNEKLFF

v_gene: TRBV7-5
abundance: NA
d_gene: NA
j_gene: TRBJ2-7
CDR3nt: TGTGCCAGAAGCTTAGAGGTCGAGCAGTACTTC
CDR3aa: CARSLEVEQYF

v_gene: TRBV7-9
abundance: NA
d_gene: TRBD1
j_gene: TRBJ1-3
CDR3nt: TGTGCCAGCAGCTTACCGCTCGGACAGGGGAGTGGAAACACCATATATTTT
CDR3aa: CASSLPLGQGSGNTIYF

v_gene: TRBV5-8
abundance: NA
d_gene: NA
j_gene: TRBJ2-5
CDR3nt: TGTGCCAGCAGCTTGGCGCACAGGGGGGGAGAGACCCAGTACTTC
CDR3aa: CASSLAHRGGETQYF

v_gene: TRBV18
abundance: NA
d_gene: TRBD1
j_gene: TRBJ1-1
CDR3nt: TGTGCCAGCTCACCACAAGGGGGCCAGAACACTGAAGCTTTCTTT
CDR3aa: CASSPQGGQNTEAFF

v_gene: TRBV7-2
abundance: NA
d_gene: NA
j_gene: TRBJ1-5
CDR3nt: TGTGCCAGCAGCTTAGCGACTTATCCCCAGCATTTT
CDR3aa: CASSLATYPQHF

v_gene: TRBV11-2
abundance: NA
d_gene: NA
j_gene: TRBJ1-1
CDR3nt: TGTGCCAGCAGCCTTATTTACTCGGGCACTGAAGCTTTCTTT
CDR3aa: CASSLIYSGTEAFF

v_gene: TRBV9
abundance: NA
d_gene: TRBD2
j_gene: TRBJ2-1
CDR3nt: TGTGCCAGCAGCACCCAAACTAGCGGGCTGGACAATGAGCAGTTCTTC
CDR3aa: CASSTQTSGLDNEQFF

v_gene: TRBV28
abundance: NA
d_gene: NA
j_gene: TRBJ2-2
CDR3nt: TGTGCCAGCAGGCGCGGTAGTACCACGAACACCGGGGAGCTGTTTTTT
CDR3aa: CASRRGSTTNTGELFF

v_gene: TRBV5-1
abundance: NA
d_gene: TRBD1
j_gene: TRBJ2-1
CDR3nt: TGCGCCAGCAGCCTTGACAGGGACAAGTATGGGGGTGAGCAGTTCTTC
CDR3aa: CASSLDRDKYGGEQFF

v_gene: TRBV5-1
abundance: NA
d_gene: NA
j_gene: TRBJ1-1
CDR3nt: TGCGCCAGCAGCGTGAGGGTGAACACTGAAGCTTTCTTT
CDR3aa: CASSVRVNTEAFF

v_gene: TRBV20-1
abundance: NA
d_gene: NA
j_gene: TRBJ1-2
CDR3nt: TGCAGTGCTCGCAGGGTTTATGGCTACACCTTC
CDR3aa: CSARRVYGYTF

v_gene: TRBV5-1
abundance: NA
d_gene: NA
j_gene: TRBJ2-3
CDR3nt: TGCGCCAGCAGCCTACTTGGGGACACAGATACGCAGTATTTT
CDR3aa: CASSLLGDTDTQYF

v_gene: TRBV18
abundance: once
d_gene: NA
j_gene: TRBJ1-1
CDR3nt: TGTGCCAGCTCCTTCGGCACGGGGGGCACTGAAGCTTTCTTT
CDR3aa: CASSFGTGGTEAFF

v_gene: TRBV7-2
abundance: NA
d_gene: TRBD1
j_gene: TRBJ2-7
CDR3nt: TGTGCCAGCAGCTCACCTGGGACAGGGCGCTACGAGCAGTACTTC
CDR3aa: CASSSPGTGRYEQYF

v_gene: TRBV9
abundance: once
d_gene: TRBD2
j_gene: TRBJ2-2
CDR3nt: TGTGCCAGCAGCACTAGGACTAGCCTAAACACCGGGGAGCTGTTTTTT
CDR3aa: CASSTRTSLNTGELFF

v_gene: TRBV7-9
abundance: NA
d_gene: TRBD1
j_gene: TRBJ1-2
CDR3nt: TGTGCCAGCAGCATCCGGGACAGGGACTATGGCTACACCTTC
CDR3aa: CASSIRDRDYGYTF

v_gene: TRBV18
abundance: NA
d_gene: TRBD1
j_gene: TRBJ1-2
CDR3nt: TGTGCCAGCTCACGGACAGGGTCTGGCTATGGCTACACCTTC
CDR3aa: CASSRTGSGYGYTF

v_gene: TRBV2
abundance: NA
d_gene: NA
j_gene: TRBJ1-4
CDR3nt: TGTGCCAGTAACCGGGACCGTGAAAAACTGTTTTTT
CDR3aa: CASNRDREKLFF